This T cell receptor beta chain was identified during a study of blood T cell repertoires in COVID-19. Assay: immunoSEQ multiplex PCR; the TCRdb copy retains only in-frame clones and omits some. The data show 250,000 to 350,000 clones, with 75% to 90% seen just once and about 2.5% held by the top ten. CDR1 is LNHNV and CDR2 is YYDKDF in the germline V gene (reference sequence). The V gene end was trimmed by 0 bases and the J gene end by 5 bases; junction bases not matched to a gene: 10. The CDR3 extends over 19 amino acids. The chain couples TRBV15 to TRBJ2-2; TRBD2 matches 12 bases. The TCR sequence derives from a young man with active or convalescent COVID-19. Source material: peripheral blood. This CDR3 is CATSREYPTSGGLTGELFF. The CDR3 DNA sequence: TGTGCCACCAGCAGAGAATACCCGACTAGCGGGGGCCTTACCGGGGAGCTGTTTTTT.